A selection of T cell receptor beta chains follows, all from one sample in a study of beta chain features in type 1 diabetes. The repertoire was sequenced with immunoSEQ multiplex PCR; TCRdb's copy has only in-frame clones and lacks some. The sample includes about 160,000 clones, 8% to 9.5% of them seen just once. Sequencing was performed on central memory CD4+ T cells from blood. These receptors were obtained from a woman under 30 with type 1 diabetes. Both conserved end residues are part of each CDR3. D genes are given only for firm matches. The size field is filled for only some rows; it gives once, few, many or a size class.

abundance | d_gene | j_gene | v_gene | CDR3nt | CDR3aa
- | - | TRBJ2-6 | TRBV19 | TGTGCCAGTAGTTCCCGAACAGGGTTTGGGGCCAACGTCCTGACTTTC | CASSSRTGFGANVLTF
few | TRBD2 | TRBJ2-7 | TRBV4-3 | TGCGCCAGCAGCCAAGCAGAGTCAGCGGGGAACTACGAGCAGTACTTC | CASSQAESAGNYEQYF
- | TRBD2 | TRBJ2-7 | TRBV7-2 | TGTGCCAGCACCCTACTAGCGGGGGGTTCTAGCGAGCAGTACTTC | CASTLLAGGSSEQYF
- | - | TRBJ1-2 | TRBV6-6 | TGTGCCAGCAGTCCGCACAGCGAGGGCTATGGCTACACCTTC | CASSPHSEGYGYTF
- | TRBD1 | TRBJ2-4 | TRBV14 | TGTGCCAGCAGAAGACAGGGTTCAGACATTCAGTACTTC | CASRRQGSDIQYF
- | - | TRBJ1-2 | TRBV11-2 | TGTGCCAGCAGCCGGGGGAACTATGGCTACACCTTC | CASSRGNYGYTF
few | TRBD1 | TRBJ1-2 | TRBV19 | TGTGCCACCCGGGACAGACTACCGCTATCTGGCTACACCTTC | CATRDRLPLSGYTF
- | - | TRBJ2-1 | TRBV7-9 | TGTGCCAGCAGCTTAGTTGTTGGCGGTGAGCAGTTCTTC | CASSLVVGGEQFF
- | TRBD1 | TRBJ1-1 | TRBV5-1 | TGCGCCAGCAACCCGACAGGGATTAAGACTGAAGCTTTCTTT | CASNPTGIKTEAFF
- | TRBD2 | TRBJ2-7 | TRBV9 | TGTGCCAGCAGCAGAGGGACTAGCGGGAACGGAGGGATCTACGAGCAGTACTTC | CASSRGTSGNGGIYEQYF
few | TRBD1 | TRBJ1-2 | TRBV6-5 | TGTGCCAGCAGTTACGCAGGGGGGATTAACTATGGCTACACCTTC | CASSYAGGINYGYTF
- | - | TRBJ2-3 | TRBV5-1 | TGCGCCAGCAGCTATGGCGTGGGGCAGGTCACAGATACGCAGTATTTT | CASSYGVGQVTDTQYF
- | - | TRBJ1-1 | TRBV27 | TGTGCCAGCAGTTTCGCGGGGAACACTGAAGCTTTCTTT | CASSFAGNTEAFF
few | TRBD1 | TRBJ2-3 | TRBV6-5 | TGTGCCAGCAGTTGGGGACAGACTGATCCAGATACGCAGTATTTT | CASSWGQTDPDTQYF
few | - | TRBJ1-6 | TRBV28 | TGTGCCACCCTCAGCTATAATTCACCCCTCCACTTT | CATLSYNSPLHF
- | - | TRBJ2-3 | TRBV29-1 | TGCAGCGTTGAAGATAGAGGTGGCCACACAGATACGCAGTATTTT | CSVEDRGGHTDTQYF
few | - | TRBJ2-7 | TRBV5-4 | TGTGCCAGCAGCCGACAAACCCCCTCGTTTTCCGGCTACGAGCAGTACTTC | CASSRQTPSFSGYEQYF
- | TRBD1 | TRBJ1-6 | TRBV4-3 | TGCGCCAGCAGCCACGACAGGGGGTTCGGATCACCCCTCCACTTT | CASSHDRGFGSPLHF
- | - | TRBJ2-7 | TRBV7-2 | TGTGCCAGCAGCCCAAGGGACACCCTCTCCTACGAGCAGTACTTC | CASSPRDTLSYEQYF
- | TRBD2 | TRBJ2-5 | TRBV29-1 | TGCAGCGTTGGGGAGGGGCCCCGGGAGACCCAGTACTTC | CSVGEGPRETQYF
- | TRBD2 | TRBJ2-7 | TRBV11-2 | TGTGCCAGCAGCCCGAGGGGCGGGGGGGCCTCCTACGAGCAGTACTTC | CASSPRGGGASYEQYF
few | - | TRBJ2-7 | TRBV6-6 | TGTGCCAGCAATCCGGGACTCAGCTCCTACGAGCAGTACTTC | CASNPGLSSYEQYF
few | TRBD2 | TRBJ2-7 | TRBV18 | TGTGCCAGCTCCCCAGCCCGGGTAGCGGGGGCAAGAGCCTACGAGCAGTACTTC | CASSPARVAGARAYEQYF
- | TRBD2 | TRBJ2-1 | TRBV29-1 | TGCAGCGCCCGAAGTCCTAGCGGGAGTACGAATGAGCAGTTCTTC | CSARSPSGSTNEQFF
few | TRBD1 | TRBJ1-1 | TRBV6-1 | TGTGCCAGCACCCGGGACAGGTTGAACACTGAAGCTTTCTTT | CASTRDRLNTEAFF
few | - | TRBJ2-5 | TRBV6-6 | TGTGCCAGCAGCCTGACCTGGGGCGGAGAGACCCAGTACTTC | CASSLTWGGETQYF
- | TRBD1 | TRBJ1-2 | TRBV7-2 | TGTGCCAGCAGCACGGGACAGGGTGGCGGCTACACCTTC | CASSTGQGGGYTF
- | - | TRBJ2-5 | TRBV18 | TGTGCCAGCTCACAGGGGTACCAAGAGACCCAGTACTTC | CASSQGYQETQYF
- | TRBD2 | TRBJ2-3 | TRBV7-2 | TGTGCCAGCAGCTTCAGTGCGGGAGGCCGGAGGACAGATACGCAGTATTTT | CASSFSAGGRRTDTQYF
- | TRBD2 | TRBJ2-7 | TRBV5-4 | TGTGCCAGCAGCCGGGGGGGTCCCCCCTACGAGCAGTACTTC | CASSRGGPPYEQYF
few | TRBD1 | TRBJ1-4 | TRBV28 | TGTGCCAGCAGTTTCCGGGACAGGGATACCGAAAAACTGTTTTTT | CASSFRDRDTEKLFF
- | TRBD1 | TRBJ1-1 | TRBV5-1 | TGCGCCAGCAGCGTCAAACAGGGGGCCGGCACTGAAGCTTTCTTT | CASSVKQGAGTEAFF